This TCR beta chain derives from a study of post-analysis software for immune sequencing data. V gave up 5 bases and J gave up 6 bases, with 23 bases separating them. The CDR3 totals 16 residues. CDR1 and CDR2 from the germline V gene are SGHAT and FQNNGV. Unique molecular identifiers tagged the TCR beta cDNA libraries. From the PCR reads, TCRdb called clonotypes with MiXCR, one entry per CDR3 protein. Of 150,000 or so distinct CDR3 sequences in the sample, around 36% were seen once. The sequencing used blood, collected after autologous hematopoietic stem cell transplantation. This sequence originates from a girl between 5 and 17 years old with multiple sclerosis. The J gene is TRBJ2-7, the V gene TRBV11-2, with D perhaps matching TRBD1 or TRBD2 (6 bases each). The CDR3 here is CASSANQEGDGAEQYF. For the CDR3, the DNA is TGTGCCAGCAGCGCCAACCAGGAGGGGGACGGAGCCGAGCAGTACTTC. Full variable domain (missing parts from reference TRBV11-2 and TRBJ2-7): EAGVAQSPRYKIIEKRQSVAFWCNPISGHATLYWYQQILGQGPKLLIQFQNNGVVDDSQLPKDRFSAERLKGVDSTLKIQPAKLEDSAVYLCASSANQEGDGAEQYFGPGTRLTVT.